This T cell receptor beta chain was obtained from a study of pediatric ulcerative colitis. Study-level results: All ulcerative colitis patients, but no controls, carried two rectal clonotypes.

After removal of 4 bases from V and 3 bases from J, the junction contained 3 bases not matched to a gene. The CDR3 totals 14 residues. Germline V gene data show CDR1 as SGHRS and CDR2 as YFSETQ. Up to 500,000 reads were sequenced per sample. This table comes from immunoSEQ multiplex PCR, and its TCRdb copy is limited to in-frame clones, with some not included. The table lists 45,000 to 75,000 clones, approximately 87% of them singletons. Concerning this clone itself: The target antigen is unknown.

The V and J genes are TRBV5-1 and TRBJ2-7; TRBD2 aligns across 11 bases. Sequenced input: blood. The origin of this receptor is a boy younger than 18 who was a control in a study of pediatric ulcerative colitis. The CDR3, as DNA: TGCGCCAGCAGCCCGGGACTAGCGGTCTACGAGCAGTACTTC. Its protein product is CASSPGLAVYEQYF.